This entry lists 4 T cell receptor beta chains sequenced from one sample in a study of blood T cell repertoires in COVID-19. Sequenced by immunoSEQ multiplex PCR; TCRdb stores in-frame clones only, minus some. Altogether some 200,000 clones are present, roughly 90% being singletons, with the ten largest covering approximately 3.3%. Sequencing used PBMCs or T cells enriched from blood (not recorded which). All receptors come from a woman aged 45-65 years in a cohort exposed to, infected with or recovered from COVID-19 (not recorded which).

The rearrangement uses TRBV6-5 and TRBJ2-2; 10 bases agree with TRBD1. Germline CDR1 reads MNHEY; CDR2 reads SVGAGI. The CDR3 extends over 15 amino acids. V was clipped by 6 bases and J by 5 bases; unmatched bases: 6. In DNA form, the CDR3 reads TGTGCCAGCAGCCCGGGACAGGGGTATACCGGGGAGCTGTTTTTT. Translated: CASSPGQGYTGELFF.

The gene calls are TRBV5-1 and TRBJ1-3; D gene unclear. The length of the CDR3 is 17 residues. In germline, CDR1 is SGHRS, CDR2 YFSETQ. Deletions cut 4 bases from V and 0 bases from J, with 17 bases between. Here the CDR3 reads CASSPGGQTLSGNTIYF. The CDR3 region has the DNA TGCGCCAGCAGCCCTGGTGGGCAGACCCTCTCTGGAAACACCATATATTTT.

This clone has only a few counts. V and J are TRBV5-5 and TRBJ2-7; 9 positions match TRBD2. This CDR3 is 15 amino acids long. V lost 4 bases to trimming and J lost 7 bases; unmatched junction nucleotides: 12. Germline V gene lookup returns CDR1 SGHKS and CDR2 YYEKEE (reference sequence). This CDR3 reads CASSPGASGVREQYF. In nucleotides, the CDR3 is TGTGCCAGCAGCCCCGGCGCTAGCGGGGTCCGGGAGCAGTACTTC.

This chain links TRBV18 with TRBJ1-1; D is unclear. The CDR3 is made up of 13 amino acids. Germline V gene lookup returns CDR1 KGHSH and CDR2 LQKENI. V lost 6 bases and J 4 bases, leaving 12 bases between the germline ends. CDR3 region: CASSENHGTEAFF. As DNA, the CDR3 is TGTGCCAGCTCTGAGAACCATGGCACTGAAGCTTTCTTT.